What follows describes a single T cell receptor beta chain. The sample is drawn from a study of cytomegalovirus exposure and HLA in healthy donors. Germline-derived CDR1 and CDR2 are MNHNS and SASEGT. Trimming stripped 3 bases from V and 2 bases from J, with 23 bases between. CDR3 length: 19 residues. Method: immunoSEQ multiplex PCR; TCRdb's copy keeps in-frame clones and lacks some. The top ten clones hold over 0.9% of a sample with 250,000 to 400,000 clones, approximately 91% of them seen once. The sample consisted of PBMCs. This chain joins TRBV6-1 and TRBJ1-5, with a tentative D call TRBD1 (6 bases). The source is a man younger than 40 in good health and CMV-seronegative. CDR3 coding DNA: TGTGCCAGCAGTGAGGCCGGGACAAGCCGACTTTTTGGCAATCAGCCCCAGCATTTT. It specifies CASSEAGTSRLFGNQPQHF.